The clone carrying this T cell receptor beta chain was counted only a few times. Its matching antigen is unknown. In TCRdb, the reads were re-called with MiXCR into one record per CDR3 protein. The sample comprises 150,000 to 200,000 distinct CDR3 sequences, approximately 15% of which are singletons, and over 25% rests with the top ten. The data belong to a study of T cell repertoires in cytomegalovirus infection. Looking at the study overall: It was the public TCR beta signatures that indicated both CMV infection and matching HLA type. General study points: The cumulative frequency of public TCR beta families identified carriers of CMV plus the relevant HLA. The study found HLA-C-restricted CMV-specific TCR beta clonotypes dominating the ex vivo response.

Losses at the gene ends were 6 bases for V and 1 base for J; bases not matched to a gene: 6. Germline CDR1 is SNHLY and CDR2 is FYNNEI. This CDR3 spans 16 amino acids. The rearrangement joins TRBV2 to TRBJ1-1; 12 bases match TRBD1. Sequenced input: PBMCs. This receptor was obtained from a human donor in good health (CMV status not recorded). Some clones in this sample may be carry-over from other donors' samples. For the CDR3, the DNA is TGTGCCAGCAGAACCGGGACAGGGGGCTCGAACACTGAAGCTTTCTTT. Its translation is CASRTGTGGSNTEAFF.